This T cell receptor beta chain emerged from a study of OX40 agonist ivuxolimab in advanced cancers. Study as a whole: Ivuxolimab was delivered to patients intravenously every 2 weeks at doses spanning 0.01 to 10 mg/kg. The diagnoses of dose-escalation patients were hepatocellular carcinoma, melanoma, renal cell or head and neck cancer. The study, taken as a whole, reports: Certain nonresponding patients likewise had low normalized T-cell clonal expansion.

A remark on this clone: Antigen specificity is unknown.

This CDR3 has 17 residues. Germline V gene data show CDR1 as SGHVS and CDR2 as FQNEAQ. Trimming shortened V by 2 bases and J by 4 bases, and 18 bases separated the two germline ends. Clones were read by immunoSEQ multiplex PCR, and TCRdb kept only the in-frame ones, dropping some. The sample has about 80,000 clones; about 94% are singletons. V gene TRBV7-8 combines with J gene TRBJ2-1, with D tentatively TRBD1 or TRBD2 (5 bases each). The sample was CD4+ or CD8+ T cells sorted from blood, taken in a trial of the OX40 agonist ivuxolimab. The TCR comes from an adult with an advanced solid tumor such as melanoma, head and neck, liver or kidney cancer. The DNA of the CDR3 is TGTGCCAGCAGCTTACTGGGGACCCGCGGGCCTTACAATGAGCAGTTCTTC. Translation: CASSLLGTRGPYNEQFF.